This T cell receptor (beta chain) is from a study of T cell clones after liver transplantation. Study details: A pre-transplant mixed lymphocyte reaction with TCRbeta sequencing defined graft-donor-reactive clones followed in post-transplant blood. Timepoints were pre-transplant, pre-withdrawal, and after withdrawal was completed or failed.

The table came from immunoSEQ multiplex PCR; TCRdb's copy has only in-frame clones and leaves some out. The sample lists tens of thousands of clones, 60% to 80% occurring once. The CDR3 runs to 17 residues. V was clipped by 2 bases and J by 0 bases, with 14 bases between them. Germline loops: CDR1 MNHEY, CDR2 SMNVEV (reference sequence). V gene TRBV27 combines with J gene TRBJ1-5; D remains ambiguous. The material was CD4+ T cells from blood, obtained at the 22-month timepoint. The sequence was collected from a human patient who received a liver transplant. Part of the T cells may come from the graft donor. The CDR3 DNA is TGTGCCAGCAGTTTAACCCGTTGGGCAAGTAGCAATCAGCCCCAGCATTTT. Its translation: CASSLTRWASSNQPQHF.